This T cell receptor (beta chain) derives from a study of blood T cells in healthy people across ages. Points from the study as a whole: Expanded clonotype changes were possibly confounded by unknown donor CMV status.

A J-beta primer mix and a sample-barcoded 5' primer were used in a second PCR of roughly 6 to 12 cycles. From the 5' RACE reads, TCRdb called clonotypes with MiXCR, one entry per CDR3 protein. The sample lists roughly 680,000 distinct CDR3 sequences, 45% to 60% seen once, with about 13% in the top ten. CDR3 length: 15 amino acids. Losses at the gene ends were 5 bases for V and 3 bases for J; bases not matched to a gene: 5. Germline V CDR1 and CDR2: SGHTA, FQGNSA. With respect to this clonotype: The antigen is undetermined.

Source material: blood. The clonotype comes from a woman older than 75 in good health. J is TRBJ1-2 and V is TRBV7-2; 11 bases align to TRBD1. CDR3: CASSHGTGGDYGYTF. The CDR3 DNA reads TGTGCCAGCAGCCACGGGACAGGGGGTGACTATGGCTACACCTTC. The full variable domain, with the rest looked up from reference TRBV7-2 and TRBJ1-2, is GAGVSQSPSNKVTEKGKDVELRCDPISGHTALYWYRQSLGQGLEFLIYFQGNSAPDKSGLPSDRFSAERTGGSVSTLTIQRTQQEDSAVYLCASSHGTGGDYGYTFGSGTRLTVV.